This T cell receptor beta chain came from a study of blood T cells in healthy people across ages. Per-sample yields of isolated PBMCs were at least 6.5 million. The germline V and J ends were trimmed by 4 bases and 3 bases, with 17 bases remaining between them. This CDR3 has 15 residues. Germline V gene data show CDR1 as SGHRS and CDR2 as YFSETQ. General observations from the study: Higher diversity, along with more naive CD4+ cells, distinguished long-lived donors from aged donors.

PCR was performed a second time for 7 to 11 cycles using a sample-barcoded 5' primer and a J-beta primer mix. Every molecule of cDNA carried a tag from a template-switch adaptor with 12 random nucleotides. TCRdb redid the calling of the 5' RACE reads with MiXCR, one entry per CDR3 protein. The sample lists more than 650,000 distinct CDR3 sequences, about 20% seen once, with roughly a fifth in the top ten. Turning to this clonotype: The antigen is unknown.

This chain links TRBV5-1 with TRBJ2-7; D may match TRBD1 or TRBD2 (7 bases each). Sequencing used blood. The TCR comes from a man in his sixties or seventies in good health. CDR3 bases: TGCGCCAGCAGCCTTCAGGGGGGGGAATACTACGAGCAGTACTTC. As protein: CASSLQGGEYYEQYF.